Listed below are T cell receptor beta chains from one sample, sequenced in a study of blood T cells in healthy people across ages. TCRdb re-called the 5' RACE reads with MiXCR, one entry per CDR3 protein. The sample lists hundreds of thousands of distinct CDR3 sequences, about 42% occurring once. The sample taken for sequencing was blood. These receptors were obtained from a man aged 55 to 70 in good health. Both conserved end residues are part of each CDR3. The order of the fields is D gene, J gene, clone size, V gene, CDR3 protein, CDR3 DNA. D genes are given only for firm matches. Size values are once, few and many counts, or a class for expanded clones, and some rows have none.

D gene: -
J gene: TRBJ2-5
clone size: -
V gene: TRBV21-1
CDR3 protein: CASSKELVGSYQETQYF
CDR3 DNA: TGTGCCAGCAGCAAAGAATTGGTTGGGAGTTACCAAGAGACCCAGTACTTC

D gene: -
J gene: TRBJ2-7
clone size: few
V gene: TRBV5-1
CDR3 protein: CASSLFYGAYEQYF
CDR3 DNA: TGCGCCAGCAGCTTGTTTTACGGAGCCTACGAGCAGTACTTC

D gene: TRBD1
J gene: TRBJ2-7
clone size: -
V gene: TRBV7-9
CDR3 protein: CASSLGPQDRRRNEQYF
CDR3 DNA: TGTGCCAGCAGCTTGGGGCCCCAGGACAGGCGGCGGAACGAGCAGTACTTC

D gene: -
J gene: TRBJ1-2
clone size: -
V gene: TRBV6-2/TRBV6-3
CDR3 protein: CASRQTEYGYTF
CDR3 DNA: TGTGCCAGCAGACAGACAGAATATGGCTACACCTTC

D gene: TRBD1
J gene: TRBJ2-7
clone size: many
V gene: TRBV5-1
CDR3 protein: CASSFGTGGTYEQYF
CDR3 DNA: TGCGCCAGCAGCTTCGGGACAGGGGGGACCTACGAGCAGTACTTC

D gene: TRBD2
J gene: TRBJ2-1
clone size: -
V gene: TRBV6-1
CDR3 protein: CASSDLGLASSEQFF
CDR3 DNA: TGTGCCAGCAGTGATTTGGGACTAGCTTCGAGTGAGCAGTTCTTC

D gene: -
J gene: TRBJ2-2
clone size: -
V gene: TRBV20-1
CDR3 protein: CSARGASEGLAGELFF
CDR3 DNA: TGCAGTGCTAGAGGTGCTTCGGAGGGGCTCGCCGGGGAGCTGTTTTTT

D gene: TRBD1
J gene: TRBJ2-4
clone size: -
V gene: TRBV28
CDR3 protein: CASSLRTGGRKNIQYF
CDR3 DNA: TGTGCCAGCAGTTTGAGGACAGGGGGACGCAAAAACATTCAGTACTTC

D gene: TRBD1
J gene: TRBJ2-5
clone size: many
V gene: TRBV5-1
CDR3 protein: CASSSGQGETQYF
CDR3 DNA: TGCGCCAGCAGCTCGGGACAGGGAGAGACCCAGTACTTC

D gene: -
J gene: TRBJ2-7
clone size: -
V gene: TRBV5-1
CDR3 protein: CASSLAGDPTSEQYF
CDR3 DNA: TGCGCCAGCAGCTTGGCGGGCGACCCCACTAGCGAGCAGTACTTC

D gene: -
J gene: TRBJ2-6
clone size: many
V gene: TRBV7-2
CDR3 protein: CASSRDHSGANVLTF
CDR3 DNA: TGTGCCAGCAGCCGGGATCACTCTGGGGCCAACGTCCTGACTTTC

D gene: TRBD2
J gene: TRBJ2-3
clone size: few
V gene: TRBV14
CDR3 protein: CASSPGRTSGDNTQYF
CDR3 DNA: TGTGCCAGCAGCCCTGGACGGACTAGCGGGGATAATACGCAGTATTTT

D gene: -
J gene: TRBJ2-1
clone size: -
V gene: TRBV20-1
CDR3 protein: CSARVRGNPLEQFF
CDR3 DNA: TGCAGTGCTAGAGTTAGGGGGAACCCCCTCGAGCAGTTCTTC

D gene: -
J gene: TRBJ2-5
clone size: few
V gene: TRBV29-1
CDR3 protein: CSVVSQETQYF
CDR3 DNA: TGCAGCGTTGTTTCGCAGGAGACCCAGTACTTC

D gene: -
J gene: TRBJ1-2
clone size: -
V gene: TRBV5-6
CDR3 protein: CASSWGTNYDYTF
CDR3 DNA: TGTGCCAGCAGCTGGGGAACCAACTATGACTACACCTTC

D gene: -
J gene: TRBJ1-5
clone size: few
V gene: TRBV4-1
CDR3 protein: CASSQDFGRSDQPQHF
CDR3 DNA: TGCGCCAGCAGCCAAGATTTCGGGCGGAGCGATCAGCCCCAGCATTTT

D gene: -
J gene: TRBJ1-5
clone size: -
V gene: TRBV19
CDR3 protein: CASSIDPRGRNNQPQHF
CDR3 DNA: TGTGCCAGTAGTATTGATCCTAGGGGCCGAAACAATCAGCCCCAGCATTTT

D gene: -
J gene: TRBJ2-3
clone size: few
V gene: TRBV5-6
CDR3 protein: CASSPLQGSDTQYF
CDR3 DNA: TGTGCCAGCAGTCCCTTGCAGGGTTCAGATACGCAGTATTTT

D gene: TRBD1
J gene: TRBJ2-7
clone size: few
V gene: TRBV2
CDR3 protein: CASSGQGPYEQYF
CDR3 DNA: TGTGCCAGCAGCGGACAGGGACCCTACGAGCAGTACTTC

D gene: -
J gene: TRBJ2-1
clone size: -
V gene: TRBV11-2
CDR3 protein: CASSLGVSTVEHIISRSYNEQFF
CDR3 DNA: TGTGCCAGCAGCTTAGGGGTATCCACTGTAGAGCACATAATATCCCGCTCCTACAATGAGCAGTTCTTC

D gene: -
J gene: TRBJ2-3
clone size: -
V gene: TRBV3-1
CDR3 protein: CASSQVVGSTDTQYF
CDR3 DNA: TGTGCCAGCAGCCAAGTGGTGGGCTCCACAGATACGCAGTATTTT

D gene: TRBD1
J gene: TRBJ2-5
clone size: -
V gene: TRBV5-5
CDR3 protein: CASSVRQGAREQYF
CDR3 DNA: TGTGCCAGCAGCGTGCGGCAGGGGGCCAGGGAGCAGTACTTC

D gene: TRBD1
J gene: TRBJ1-2
clone size: many
V gene: TRBV29-1
CDR3 protein: CSVDPEPGQGNYGYTF
CDR3 DNA: TGCAGCGTTGACCCAGAACCGGGACAGGGCAACTATGGCTACACCTTC

D gene: -
J gene: TRBJ2-7
clone size: many
V gene: TRBV7-2
CDR3 protein: CARRGGSYEQYF
CDR3 DNA: TGTGCCAGAAGGGGGGGCTCCTACGAGCAGTACTTC

D gene: -
J gene: TRBJ2-3
clone size: -
V gene: TRBV20-1
CDR3 protein: CSARERLTDTQYF
CDR3 DNA: TGCAGTGCTAGAGAGCGCCTAACAGATACGCAGTATTTT

D gene: TRBD1
J gene: TRBJ2-5
clone size: -
V gene: TRBV9
CDR3 protein: CASSVGGTALSQETQYF
CDR3 DNA: TGTGCCAGCAGCGTAGGAGGGACAGCACTGTCGCAAGAGACCCAGTACTTC

D gene: -
J gene: TRBJ1-1
clone size: few
V gene: TRBV27
CDR3 protein: CASSLLSSGNTEAFF
CDR3 DNA: TGTGCCAGCAGTTTACTCAGCAGTGGGAACACTGAAGCTTTCTTT

D gene: -
J gene: TRBJ2-5
clone size: -
V gene: TRBV6-2/TRBV6-3
CDR3 protein: CAIPKLPWAPGETQYF
CDR3 DNA: TGTGCCATCCCGAAGTTACCTTGGGCTCCCGGGGAGACCCAGTACTTC

D gene: -
J gene: TRBJ2-7
clone size: -
V gene: TRBV7-9
CDR3 protein: CASSDTGTAVSYEQYF
CDR3 DNA: TGTGCCAGCAGCGACACCGGGACGGCGGTCTCCTACGAGCAGTACTTC

D gene: -
J gene: TRBJ2-7
clone size: few
V gene: TRBV6-6
CDR3 protein: CASSSEPRIPYEQYF
CDR3 DNA: TGTGCCAGCAGTTCCGAACCCAGGATTCCCTACGAGCAGTACTTC

D gene: -
J gene: TRBJ1-2
clone size: -
V gene: TRBV21-1
CDR3 protein: CASSKCPRGQDYNYGYTF
CDR3 DNA: TGTGCCAGCAGCAAATGCCCTAGGGGACAGGACTATAACTATGGCTACACCTTC

D gene: -
J gene: TRBJ2-1
clone size: -
V gene: TRBV20-1
CDR3 protein: CSARDGAGVDNEQFF
CDR3 DNA: TGCAGTGCTAGAGATGGAGCAGGGGTCGACAATGAGCAGTTCTTC

D gene: -
J gene: TRBJ2-5
clone size: -
V gene: TRBV29-1
CDR3 protein: CSVEGLLATETQYF
CDR3 DNA: TGCAGCGTTGAAGGACTCCTGGCCACAGAGACCCAGTACTTC

D gene: TRBD1
J gene: TRBJ2-5
clone size: -
V gene: TRBV13
CDR3 protein: CASSSIRDSTQETQYF
CDR3 DNA: TGTGCCAGCAGCTCTATCCGGGACAGCACCCAAGAGACCCAGTACTTC

D gene: -
J gene: TRBJ2-7
clone size: few
V gene: TRBV5-1
CDR3 protein: CASSLGGARNEQYF
CDR3 DNA: TGCGCCAGCAGCTTGGGGGGGGCAAGGAACGAGCAGTACTTC

D gene: TRBD1
J gene: TRBJ2-6
clone size: -
V gene: TRBV7-2
CDR3 protein: CASSLAGRQGRFGANVLTF
CDR3 DNA: TGTGCCAGCAGCTTAGCAGGGCGACAGGGGAGGTTTGGGGCCAACGTCCTGACTTTC

D gene: TRBD1
J gene: TRBJ1-2
clone size: -
V gene: TRBV5-1
CDR3 protein: CASSQTGTGVERHYGYTF
CDR3 DNA: TGCGCCAGCAGCCAAACCGGGACAGGGGTGGAAAGGCACTATGGCTACACCTTC

D gene: -
J gene: TRBJ1-4
clone size: -
V gene: TRBV6-1
CDR3 protein: CASSEGHTKEKLFF
CDR3 DNA: TGTGCCAGCAGTGAAGGTCATACTAAGGAAAAACTGTTTTTT

D gene: TRBD2
J gene: TRBJ2-1
clone size: few
V gene: TRBV3-1
CDR3 protein: CASSQDRLAGGREQFF
CDR3 DNA: TGTGCCAGCAGCCAAGATCGGCTAGCGGGGGGGCGTGAGCAGTTCTTC

D gene: TRBD2
J gene: TRBJ2-1
clone size: -
V gene: TRBV9
CDR3 protein: CASSVESGGLNEQFF
CDR3 DNA: TGTGCCAGCAGCGTAGAGAGCGGGGGGCTCAATGAGCAGTTCTTC

D gene: -
J gene: TRBJ2-7
clone size: -
V gene: TRBV25-1
CDR3 protein: CASSGREYLFQYF
CDR3 DNA: TGTGCCAGCAGTGGCAGGGAGTATTTGTTCCAGTACTTC

D gene: -
J gene: TRBJ2-7
clone size: -
V gene: TRBV20-1
CDR3 protein: CSGGWESYEQYF
CDR3 DNA: TGCAGTGGAGGGTGGGAGTCCTACGAGCAGTACTTC

D gene: -
J gene: TRBJ2-5
clone size: many
V gene: TRBV27
CDR3 protein: CASSRNRGETQYF
CDR3 DNA: TGTGCCAGCAGCCGGAATCGCGGGGAGACCCAGTACTTC

D gene: -
J gene: TRBJ1-6
clone size: -
V gene: TRBV3-1
CDR3 protein: CASSPQDSLGSPLHF
CDR3 DNA: TGTGCCAGCAGCCCACAAGACAGCCTTGGGTCACCCCTCCACTTT

D gene: TRBD1
J gene: TRBJ2-7
clone size: few
V gene: TRBV10-3
CDR3 protein: CAISEVGQGNEQYF
CDR3 DNA: TGTGCCATCAGTGAGGTGGGACAGGGCAACGAGCAGTACTTC

D gene: -
J gene: TRBJ2-7
clone size: few
V gene: TRBV6-2/TRBV6-3
CDR3 protein: CASSPTPYEQYF
CDR3 DNA: TGTGCCAGCAGTCCGACCCCCTACGAGCAGTACTTC

D gene: -
J gene: TRBJ1-4
clone size: few
V gene: TRBV20-1
CDR3 protein: CSARPGVGGNEKLFF
CDR3 DNA: TGCAGTGCTAGACCCGGGGTAGGGGGAAATGAAAAACTGTTTTTT

D gene: -
J gene: TRBJ2-5
clone size: -
V gene: TRBV7-6
CDR3 protein: CASSSTGLPGGTQYF
CDR3 DNA: TGTGCCAGCAGCTCGACAGGGCTCCCCGGGGGGACCCAGTACTTC

D gene: -
J gene: TRBJ2-1
clone size: -
V gene: TRBV9
CDR3 protein: CASSVGGAVNEQFF
CDR3 DNA: TGTGCCAGCAGCGTAGGGGGAGCCGTCAATGAGCAGTTCTTC

D gene: -
J gene: TRBJ2-6
clone size: few
V gene: TRBV28
CDR3 protein: CASTGGAGANVLTF
CDR3 DNA: TGTGCCAGCACTGGTGGAGCTGGGGCCAACGTCCTGACTTTC

D gene: -
J gene: TRBJ1-1
clone size: -
V gene: TRBV5-6
CDR3 protein: CASRATGRNTEAFF
CDR3 DNA: TGTGCCAGCAGGGCTACAGGGAGGAACACTGAAGCTTTCTTT

D gene: -
J gene: TRBJ2-7
clone size: -
V gene: TRBV12-3/TRBV12-4
CDR3 protein: CASSPTGPRYEQYF
CDR3 DNA: TGTGCCAGCAGCCCTACGGGACCTCGCTACGAGCAGTACTTC

D gene: TRBD1
J gene: TRBJ1-5
clone size: -
V gene: TRBV6-2/TRBV6-3
CDR3 protein: CASSYFGQGVAQPQHF
CDR3 DNA: TGTGCCAGCAGTTACTTCGGACAGGGGGTAGCTCAGCCCCAGCATTTT

D gene: -
J gene: TRBJ2-5
clone size: -
V gene: TRBV7-2
CDR3 protein: CASSRAAGEQETQYF
CDR3 DNA: TGTGCCAGCAGCCGGGCCGCAGGAGAACAAGAGACCCAGTACTTC